A single sample gave rise to the 27 T cell receptor beta chains below, sequenced in a study of beta chain features in type 1 diabetes. All of the isolated RNA was reverse transcribed, so expressed TCRB transcripts were sequenced. Measured with immunoSEQ multiplex PCR; TCRdb has only the in-frame clones, and not every one. The sample yields 900,000 or so clones, roughly a sixth seen once. Specimen: naive CD4+ T cells from blood. The receptor source for this set is a woman younger than 30 in good health.

A few counts support this clone. The same CDR3 also results from other DNA sequences found in this sample. The CDR3 spells CSVESQGADTQYF. The CDR3 DNA sequence: TGCAGCGTTGAATCGCAAGGGGCAGATACGCAGTATTTT. This rearrangement joins TRBV29-1 to TRBJ2-3; D may be TRBD1 (5 bases). Germline CDR1 SQVTM, CDR2 ANQGSEA. This CDR3 contains 13 residues. Trimming left V 2 bases short and J 4 bases short, with 10 bases between.

This clone has only a few counts. The chain carries TRBV5-4 and TRBJ2-7; TRBD2 matches 8 bases. Trimming at V came to 4 bases and at J to 5 bases, leaving 8 bases not matched to a gene. The CDR3 length is 14 residues. CDR1 and CDR2 (germline): SGHNT, YYREEE (reference sequence). The CDR3 DNA sequence: TGTGCCAGCAGCCTAGCGGGTTTTTCTGACGAGCAGTACTTC. Its protein product is CASSLAGFSDEQYF.

V gene TRBV7-9 combines with J gene TRBJ2-7; maybe TRBD2 (6 bases). The CDR3 covers 17 residues. Germline V gene lookup returns CDR1 SEHNR and CDR2 FQNEAQ (reference sequence). Between the trimmed V and J ends, which lost 6 bases and 2 bases, there was a span of 23 bases. DNA of the CDR3: TGTGCCAGCAGTGGTCCTACGGGACTTTATACAACCTACGAGCAGTACTTC. Translating gives CASSGPTGLYTTYEQYF.

The J gene is TRBJ2-7, the V gene TRBV5-5, with D possibly being TRBD1 (6 bases). The V gene's germline CDR1 is SGHKS and CDR2 YYEKEE (reference sequence). This CDR3 has 15 residues. V was clipped by 4 bases and J by 3 bases, with 17 bases between them. CDR3 coding DNA: TGTGCCAGCAGCGTCGACCCGGGACAAGGCTACGAGCAGTACTTC. This gives the protein CASSVDPGQGYEQYF. Full variable domain (outside the CDR3, taken from reference TRBV5-5 and TRBJ2-7): DAGVTQSPTHLIKTRGQQVTLRCSPISGHKSVSWYQQVLGQGPQFIFQYYEKEERGRGNFPDRFSARQFPNYSSELNVNALLLGDSALYLCASSVDPGQGYEQYFGPGTRLTVT.

This clone was detected a few times. The J gene is TRBJ2-2, the V gene TRBV6-6; 9 bases line up with TRBD2. The CDR3 spans 14 residues. V was clipped by 8 bases and J by 7 bases; unmatched bases: 8. CDR1 is MNHNY, CDR2 SVGAGI, per germline (reference sequence). The CDR3 region has the DNA TGTGCCAGCCTTCGGGTAGCGGGAGTCGGGGAGCTGTTTTTT. Translation: CASLRVAGVGELFF.

The gene calls are TRBV28 and TRBJ2-7; unclear D gene. V was clipped by 2 bases and J by 7 bases, with 9 bases between them. Looked up from germline, CDR1 is MDHEN and CDR2 is SYDVKM. There are 12 residues in the CDR3. Here the CDR3 DNA reads TGTGCCAGCAGTTTAATCGGTACAGAGCAGTACTTC. It yields the protein CASSLIGTEQYF.

The chain couples TRBV25-1 to TRBJ1-6; D call uncertain. The CDR3 covers 13 residues. CDR1 is MGHDK and CDR2 is SYGVNS in the germline V gene. The V end was cut by 6 bases, the J end by 5 bases, with 8 bases between. The CDR3 DNA follows: TGTGCCAGCAGGAACAAAAATAATTCACCCCTCCACTTT. This sequence encodes CASRNKNNSPLHF.

The chain is built from TRBV27 and TRBJ2-7; the match to TRBD1 covers 8 bases. In germline, CDR1 is MNHEY, CDR2 SMNVEV (reference sequence). After removal of 5 bases from V and 13 bases from J, the junction contained 25 bases not matched to a gene. The CDR3 is made up of 17 amino acids. In nucleotides, the CDR3 is TGTGCCAGCAGTCCCCTTATTGGACAGGGTAAAGAATCCAGGGTTTACTTC. Translation gives CASSPLIGQGKESRVYF.

The V and J genes are TRBV7-3 and TRBJ2-4; D is uncertain. V lost 8 bases, J lost 8 bases, and 7 bases lay in between. Germline loops: CDR1 SGHTA, CDR2 FQGTGA. The CDR3 consists of 10 residues. The CDR3 DNA is TGTGCCAGCGGGCGAGACATTCAGTACTTC. Translation: CASGRDIQYF.

In its sample, this clone was seen a few times. The CDR3 spells CASSFAGTYGYTF. DNA for the CDR3: TGTGCCAGCAGCTTTGCAGGGACCTATGGCTACACCTTC. J is TRBJ1-2 and V is TRBV7-9; TRBD1 might be the D (5 bases). The CDR3 is 13 amino acids. Germline V gives CDR1 SEHNR, CDR2 FQNEAQ (reference sequence). V was cut by 3 bases and J by 4 bases, with 9 bases left in between.

This clone showed up just a few times. V usage is TRBV7-2 and J usage is TRBJ2-1; 10 nucleotides line up with TRBD2. With V trimmed by 4 bases and J by 3 bases, 12 bases remained unmatched. CDR1 and CDR2 (germline): SGHTA, FQGNSA. The CDR3 covers 18 residues. In nucleotides, the CDR3 is TGTGCCAGCAGCTCCCGAGGGGCAGCGGGAGGGAACTACAATGAGCAGTTCTTC. Translation gives CASSSRGAAGGNYNEQFF.

This clone was observed a few times. Other nucleotide sequences from this sample produce the same CDR3. The chain employs TRBV28 and TRBJ1-2; D not resolved. This CDR3 region has 13 residues. Per germline, CDR1 MDHEN and CDR2 SYDVKM. Trimming removed 5 bases at V and 2 bases at J, with 9 bases between. As DNA, the CDR3 is TGTGCCAGCAGTCCTGGCGGAAACTATGGCTACACCTTC. It yields the protein CASSPGGNYGYTF.

The J gene is TRBJ1-5, the V gene TRBV5-1; TRBD1 is a possible D gene (5 bases). V was pared by 0 bases and J by 7 bases, with 14 bases between. There are 15 residues in the CDR3. The germline V gene has CDR1 SGHRS and CDR2 YFSETQ. Here the CDR3 DNA reads TGCGCCAGCAGCTTGGGGGCAGGGCCGGGGCAGCCCCAGCATTTT. Its protein product is CASSLGAGPGQPQHF.

V is TRBV11-2 and J is TRBJ2-7; D ambiguous. Germline V gives CDR1 SGHAT, CDR2 FQNNGV. This CDR3 region has 17 residues. The V and J ends lost 0 bases and 6 bases respectively, with 21 bases between them. The CDR3 here is CASSLDRAKRRFGEQYF. Written as DNA, the CDR3 is TGTGCCAGCAGCTTAGATAGGGCCAAACGCAGATTTGGCGAGCAGTACTTC.

This clone was detected a few times. The V gene is TRBV18, the J gene TRBJ2-3; 7 nucleotides match TRBD1. Germline trimming cut 5 bases from V and 3 bases from J; bases unmatched to any gene: 11. Germline CDR1 reads KGHSH; CDR2 reads LQKENI. This CDR3 spans 16 amino acids. CDR3 loop: CASSLIPGRGTDTQYF. For the CDR3, the DNA is TGTGCCAGCTCATTGATCCCGGGCAGGGGGACAGATACGCAGTATTTT.

This clone was seen only a few times. The chain uses TRBV11-2 and TRBJ2-3; D unresolved. Germline loops: CDR1 SGHAT, CDR2 FQNNGV. This CDR3 comprises 13 residues. Trimming removed 7 bases at V and 0 bases at J, with 8 bases between. The CDR3 DNA reads TGTGCCAGCACCAAGGACAGCACAGATACGCAGTATTTT. Protein: CASTKDSTDTQYF.

Only a few counts were recorded for this clone. This chain's CDR3 is CASSLAPGGEEKLFF. DNA for the CDR3: TGCGCCAGCAGCTTGGCCCCAGGGGGGGAAGAAAAACTGTTTTTT. The chain employs TRBV5-1 and TRBJ1-4; 7 bases match TRBD1. The V gene end was trimmed by 0 bases and the J gene end by 8 bases; junction bases not matched to a gene: 7. CDR1 and CDR2 from the germline V gene are SGHRS and YFSETQ. The CDR3 spans 15 residues.

V is TRBV9 and J is TRBJ2-3; 10 nucleotides match TRBD2. With V trimmed by 0 bases and J by 5 bases, 18 bases remained unmatched. Germline lookup yields CDR1 SGDLS and CDR2 YYNGEE. The CDR3 totals 20 residues. This CDR3 is CASSVVPSGLAGVVIDTQYF. Written as DNA, the CDR3 is TGTGCCAGCAGCGTAGTCCCCTCCGGCCTAGCGGGAGTGGTTATAGATACGCAGTATTTT. Combining the CDR3 with reference TRBV9 and TRBJ2-3 gives the whole variable domain DSGVTQTPKHLITATGQRVTLRCSPRSGDLSVYWYQQSLDQGLQFLIQYYNGEERAKGNILERFSAQQFPDLHSELNLSSLELGDSALYFCASSVVPSGLAGVVIDTQYFGPGTRLTVL.

This clone occurred a few times. The chain employs TRBV23-1 and TRBJ2-1, with TRBD2 as a possible D gene (5 bases). TRBV23-1 is designated an ORF whose function remains uncertain. The CDR3 has 17 amino acids. V was shortened by 2 bases and J by 6 bases, with 20 bases between the two germline ends. Here the CDR3 reads CASSQLISVRRSNEQFF. DNA for the CDR3: TGCGCCAGCAGTCAACTTATTTCGGTTCGGAGGAGCAATGAGCAGTTCTTC.

This clone was seen a few times. This chain links TRBV9 with TRBJ1-4, with D possibly matching TRBD1 (6 bases). CDR1 and CDR2 (germline): SGDLS, YYNGEE. With 2 bases removed from V and 2 bases from J, the gap between germline ends came to 13 bases. The CDR3 spans 16 residues. CDR3 bases: TGTGCCAGCAGCGTCGACCAGGGGCGGACTAATGAAAAACTGTTTTTT. Translated, it gives CASSVDQGRTNEKLFF. Full variable domain (remainder filled in from reference TRBV9 and TRBJ1-4): DSGVTQTPKHLITATGQRVTLRCSPRSGDLSVYWYQQSLDQGLQFLIQYYNGEERAKGNILERFSAQQFPDLHSELNLSSLELGDSALYFCASSVDQGRTNEKLFFGSGTQLSVL.

This clone was counted only a few times. The genes are TRBV13 and TRBJ2-7; 8 bases line up with TRBD2. Trimming cost V 5 bases and J 3 bases; bases outside gene matches: 6. The CDR3 contains 14 residues. Germline V gene lookup returns CDR1 PRHDT and CDR2 FYEKMQ (reference sequence). The CDR3 sequence is CASSIAGTNYEQYF. The DNA for the CDR3 is TGTGCCAGCAGCATAGCGGGGACCAACTACGAGCAGTACTTC.

A few counts support this clone. The chain employs TRBV7-9 and TRBJ1-6; 7 bases are shared with TRBD1. The V and J ends lost 4 bases and 1 base, in that order; junction bases with no gene match: 4. This CDR3 comprises 16 residues. The V gene's germline CDR1 is SEHNR and CDR2 FQNEAQ (reference sequence). The CDR3 loop reads CASSSDRASYNSPLHF. CDR3 coding DNA: TGTGCCAGCAGCTCAGACAGGGCGTCCTATAATTCACCCCTCCACTTT.

CDR3 DNA sequence: TGTGCCAGCTCCCGCACTAGAGAGACCGGGGAGCTGTTTTTT. It yields the protein CASSRTRETGELFF. The J gene is TRBJ2-2, the V gene TRBV18; D might be TRBD2 (5 bases). Trimming pared 6 bases from V and 5 bases from J, leaving 13 bases between. This CDR3 is 14 amino acids long. Germline CDR1 KGHSH, CDR2 LQKENI.

Comment on this clone: Distinct nucleotide sequences in the sample also encode this CDR3. The chain employs TRBV25-1 and TRBJ2-1, with a tentative D call TRBD1 (5 bases). Looked up from germline, CDR1 is MGHDK and CDR2 is SYGVNS. Trimming cost V 4 bases and J 3 bases, with 7 bases left between them. The CDR3 is made up of 13 amino acids. CDR3 residues: CASSADNYNEQFF. The DNA for the CDR3 is TGTGCCAGCAGTGCGGACAACTACAATGAGCAGTTCTTC.

This sequence joins TRBV28 and TRBJ2-7, with D possibly being TRBD2 (6 bases). CDR3 length: 11 residues. The V gene's germline CDR1 is MDHEN and CDR2 SYDVKM. V lost 8 bases, J lost 13 bases, and 18 bases lay in between. The CDR3 DNA follows: TGTGCCAGCTCTCTCCCGGGACTCACCTACTTC. The encoded protein is CASSLPGLTYF.

V usage is TRBV7-2 and J usage is TRBJ2-5; D is unresolved. There are 13 residues in the CDR3. Between the trimmed V and J ends, which lost 5 bases and 1 base, there was a span of 8 bases. The germline CDR1 and CDR2 sequences are SGHTA and FQGNSA. This CDR3 reads CASSRYSQETQYF. As DNA, the CDR3 is TGTGCCAGCAGCCGATATTCCCAAGAGACCCAGTACTTC.

The rearrangement uses TRBV4-1 and TRBJ2-1, with 12 bases fitting TRBD2. Germline loops: CDR1 MGHRA, CDR2 YSYEKL. This CDR3 has 16 amino acids. With 2 bases clipped from V and 1 base from J, the junction kept 0 bases outside the gene matches. The CDR3 bases are TGCGCCAGCAGCCAACTAGCGGGAGGGTCCTACAATGAGCAGTTCTTC. Amino acid sequence: CASSQLAGGSYNEQFF.